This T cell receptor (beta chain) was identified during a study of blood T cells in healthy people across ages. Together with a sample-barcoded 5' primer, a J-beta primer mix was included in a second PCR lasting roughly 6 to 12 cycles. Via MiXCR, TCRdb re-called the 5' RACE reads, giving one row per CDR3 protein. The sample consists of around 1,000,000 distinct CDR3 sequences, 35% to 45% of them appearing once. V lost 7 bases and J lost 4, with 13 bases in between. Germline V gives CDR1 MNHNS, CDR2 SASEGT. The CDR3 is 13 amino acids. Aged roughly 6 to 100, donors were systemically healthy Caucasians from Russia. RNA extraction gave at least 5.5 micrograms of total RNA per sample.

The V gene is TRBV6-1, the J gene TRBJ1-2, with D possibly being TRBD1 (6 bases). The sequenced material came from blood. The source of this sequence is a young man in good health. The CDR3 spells CASNPGGAYGYTF. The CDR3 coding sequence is TGTGCCAGCAACCCGGGGGGCGCCTATGGCTACACCTTC.